What follows are 9 T cell receptor beta chains derived from one specimen sequenced in a study of cytomegalovirus exposure and HLA in healthy donors. The study ran its PCR with 60 Vbeta and 13 Jbeta primers. Here immunoSEQ multiplex PCR was the method, and the copy in TCRdb shows in-frame clones only, minus some. The top ten clones hold around 4.3% of a sample with tens of thousands of clones, 60% to 85% of them seen once. Sequenced sample: PBMCs. These receptors were collected from a woman aged 40 to 50 in good health and CMV-seropositive.

This chain links TRBV7-3 with TRBJ2-7, with D hard to call. The CDR3 is 13 amino acids. The germline V and J ends were trimmed by 6 bases and 6 bases, with 15 bases remaining between them. The germline CDR1 and CDR2 sequences are SGHTA and FQGTGA. CDR3 protein: CASSSRPDREQYF. The CDR3 DNA reads TGTGCCAGCAGTTCCAGGCCGGATCGCGAGCAGTACTTC.

This chain connects TRBV28 to TRBJ2-5; D possibly corresponds to TRBD2 (5 bases). The CDR3 has 14 amino acids. Germline CDR1 is MDHEN and CDR2 is SYDVKM. Trimming took off 8 bases at V and 1 base at J, with 14 bases between the two ends. CDR3 DNA sequence: TGTGCCAGCGGCGCACTAGGGCTCCAAGAGACCCAGTACTTC. This codes for CASGALGLQETQYF.

V usage is TRBV13 and J usage is TRBJ1-2; D perhaps matches TRBD1 (5 bases). The V gene lost 0 bases and the J gene lost 4 bases, with 9 bases spanning the gap. The CDR3 length is 14 residues. The germline gives CDR1 PRHDT, CDR2 FYEKMQ (reference sequence). The CDR3 loop reads CASSLGGGAYGYTF. The DNA for the CDR3 is TGTGCCAGCAGCTTAGGGGGGGGAGCCTATGGCTACACCTTC.

The chain combines TRBV2 with TRBJ2-2; 7 nucleotides agree with TRBD2. This CDR3 is 14 amino acids long. CDR1 is SNHLY, CDR2 FYNNEI, per germline. Trimming took 8 bases from V and 1 from J; bases not matched to a gene: 4. CDR3 protein: CASGGGENTGELFF. Written as DNA, the CDR3 is TGTGCCAGCGGCGGGGGAGAGAACACCGGGGAGCTGTTTTTT.

The chain couples TRBV15 to TRBJ2-3; D might be TRBD1 (6 bases). The CDR3 extends over 18 amino acids. V lost 5 bases, J lost 8 bases, and 29 bases lay in between. Looked up from germline, CDR1 is LNHNV and CDR2 is YYDKDF (reference sequence). CDR3 bases: TGTGCCACCAGCGGTTTTGTTGGGGACACTACTTTAGGGGCTACGCAGTATTTT. Translated: CATSGFVGDTTLGATQYF.

The chain recombines TRBV11-2 with TRBJ2-7; 8 bases agree with TRBD2. The V gene's germline CDR1 is SGHAT and CDR2 FQNNGV. V was clipped by 0 bases and J by 0 bases; unmatched bases: 4. CDR3 length: 16 amino acids. CDR3 in DNA: TGTGCCAGCAGCTTAGATACTAGCGGCATCTCCTACGAGCAGTACTTC. Protein sequence: CASSLDTSGISYEQYF.

V and J are TRBV28 and TRBJ2-7, with 9 positions matching TRBD1. The V gene's germline CDR1 is MDHEN and CDR2 SYDVKM. The CDR3 runs 15 residues. V lost 4 bases and J lost 6; bases outside the gene matches: 10. The CDR3 loop is CASSSGQGLGFEQYF. CDR3 bases: TGTGCCAGCAGTTCCGGACAGGGGCTAGGTTTCGAGCAGTACTTC. The whole variable domain, remainder taken from reference TRBV28 and TRBJ2-7, is DVKVTQSSRYLVKRTGEKVFLECVQDMDHENMFWYRQDPGLGLRLIYFSYDVKMKEKGDIPEGYSVSREKKERFSLILESASTNQTSMYLCASSSGQGLGFEQYFGPGTRLTVT.

The chain has TRBV28 and TRBJ2-3, with D perhaps TRBD2 (9 bases). CDR3 length: 19 amino acids. Germline CDR1 and CDR2: MDHEN and SYDVKM. V lost 6 bases and J lost 3, with 28 bases in between. CDR3 residues: CASSPWTGMAGGQTDTQYF. CDR3 sequence (DNA): TGTGCCAGCAGCCCCTGGACAGGGATGGCGGGAGGGCAAACAGATACGCAGTATTTT.

The chain joins TRBV7-2 to TRBJ1-6; TRBD1 agrees at 7 bases. CDR1 is SGHTA, CDR2 FQGNSA, per germline. Trimming took 6 bases from V and 9 from J; bases not matched to a gene: 8. The CDR3 sequence is 14 residues long. The CDR3 loop reads CASSLTGERSPLHF. CDR3 DNA: TGTGCCAGCAGTTTAACAGGGGAACGTTCACCCCTCCACTTT.